The 23 T cell receptor beta chains below all came from one sample that was sequenced in a study of blood T cell repertoires in COVID-19. TCRdb's table, derived via immunoSEQ multiplex PCR, lists solely in-frame clones and lacks some. Among tens of thousands of clones listed, approximately 84% were seen once. The sample comprised peripheral blood. These receptors all come from a man aged 70-80 years with COVID-19, enrolled during active disease.

The chain is built from TRBV7-2 and TRBJ2-1; D unresolved. V lost 10 bases and J 5 bases, leaving 24 bases between the germline ends. Germline CDR1 reads SGHTA; CDR2 reads FQGNSA. The CDR3 loop spans 16 amino acids. This CDR3 is CATIQSPANRNNEQFF. DNA of the CDR3: TGTGCCACCATACAGTCTCCCGCAAACCGAAACAATGAGCAGTTCTTC.

The rearrangement links TRBV6-1 to TRBJ2-3; TRBD1 agrees at 8 bases. Germline CDR1 MNHNS, CDR2 SASEGT. With 2 bases clipped from V and 1 base from J, the junction kept 2 bases outside the gene matches. CDR3 length equals 15 residues. CDR3 region: CASSEPGQGTDTQYF. CDR3 DNA: TGTGCCAGCAGTGAACCGGGACAGGGCACAGATACGCAGTATTTT.

This clone was picked up a small number of times. V is TRBV6-6 and J is TRBJ1-2; perhaps TRBD1 as D (5 bases). The CDR3 has 13 amino acids. CDR1 is MNHNY, CDR2 SVGAGI, per germline (reference sequence). With 7 bases removed from V and 4 bases from J, the gap between germline ends came to 13 bases. The CDR3 DNA follows: TGTGCCAGCACCTCGGACGGGGGCTATGGCTACACCTTC. It is translated as CASTSDGGYGYTF.

The chain combines TRBV28 with TRBJ2-1; the match to TRBD1 covers 8 bases. The germline V gene has CDR1 MDHEN and CDR2 SYDVKM. The CDR3 length is 13 residues. J was trimmed by 0 bases and V by 11 bases; bases with no gene match: 3. Written as DNA, the CDR3 is TGTGCCCACAGGGGGAGCTCCTACAATGAGCAGTTCTTC. This gives the protein CAHRGSSYNEQFF.

V is TRBV5-4 and J is TRBJ1-3; maybe TRBD1 (5 bases). Germline V lookup: CDR1 SGHNT, CDR2 YYREEE (reference sequence). V was cut by 4 bases and J by 10 bases, with 15 bases left in between. This CDR3 is 13 amino acids long. The CDR3 bases are TGTGCCAGCAGCCTACGTGGGACTTCTACCATATATTTT. Protein sequence: CASSLRGTSTIYF.

The chain combines TRBV20-1 with TRBJ1-2; no reliable D call. Germline loops: CDR1 DFQATT, CDR2 SNEGSKA (reference sequence). V gave up 5 bases and J gave up 8 bases, with 12 bases separating them. This CDR3 has 11 residues. The CDR3 region is CSAHHAGGYTF. The CDR3 region has the DNA TGCAGTGCTCACCACGCGGGAGGCTACACCTTC.

This clone occurred a few times. The CDR3 DNA reads TGTGCCACCAGGGGGACAGGGGGTAGCGAGCAGTACTTC. It is translated as CATRGTGGSEQYF. V gene TRBV15 combines with J gene TRBJ2-7, with TRBD1 matching 11 bases. There are 13 residues in the CDR3. CDR1 is LNHNV, CDR2 YYDKDF, per germline (reference sequence). Trimming took 6 bases from V and 6 from J; bases not matched to a gene: 4.

This chain uses TRBV2 with TRBJ2-3, with 8 bases fitting TRBD2. Germline loops: CDR1 SNHLY, CDR2 FYNNEI. J gave up 5 bases and V 6 bases, and 10 bases lay outside the gene matches. The CDR3 spans 15 residues. This CDR3 is CASSAPGLELDTQYF. In DNA, the CDR3 is TGTGCCAGCAGCGCACCGGGACTAGAGTTAGATACGCAGTATTTT.

The chain recombines TRBV6-1 with TRBJ2-7, with 10 nucleotides matching TRBD1. CDR3 length equals 16 residues. After removal of 2 bases from V and 9 bases from J, the junction contained 13 bases not matched to a gene. Germline V gene lookup returns CDR1 MNHNS and CDR2 SASEGT. The chain's CDR3 is CASSEPSGTGVAWQYF. CDR3 bases: TGTGCCAGCAGTGAACCATCCGGGACAGGGGTTGCGTGGCAGTACTTC.

The gene calls are TRBV27 and TRBJ1-1; D might be TRBD1 (5 bases). V shed 1 base and J shed 3 bases, with 12 bases lying between them. The length of the CDR3 is 15 residues. Germline-derived CDR1 and CDR2 are MNHEY and SMNVEV (reference sequence). CDR3 coding DNA: TGTGCCAGCAGTTTATTCGGGGGGGAGGACACTGAAGCTTTCTTT. Protein sequence: CASSLFGGEDTEAFF.

The rearrangement joins TRBV18 to TRBJ1-2; 7 nucleotides line up with TRBD1. The CDR3 length is 16 residues. With 3 bases clipped from V and 8 bases from J, the junction kept 15 bases outside the gene matches. The germline gives CDR1 KGHSH, CDR2 LQKENI. The DNA of the CDR3 is TGTGCCAGCTCACCCGTCGCGGCAGGGGGGATCTCGGGCTACACCTTC. Its protein product is CASSPVAAGGISGYTF.

The rearrangement uses TRBV3-1 (or the pseudogene TRBV3-2) and TRBJ1-1; TRBD1 might be the D (5 bases). Germline CDR1 LGHDT, CDR2 YNNKEL (reference sequence). The ends were cut back, 4 bases at V and 1 base at J, with 10 bases in the middle. The CDR3 has 14 residues. CDR3 in DNA: TGTGCCAGCAGCCTAGCAGGGCAGAACACTGAAGCTTTCTTT. It encodes CASSLAGQNTEAFF.

DNA of the CDR3: TGTGCCAGCAGCTTGACAGGGGGTAGCATGAACACTGAAGCTTTCTTT. Its protein product is CASSLTGGSMNTEAFF. The chain joins TRBV7-2 to TRBJ1-1, with TRBD1 matching 9 bases. Per the germline V gene, CDR1 is SGHTA and CDR2 is FQGNSA. This CDR3 contains 16 residues. Trimming removed 3 bases from V and 0 bases from J; junction bases left unmatched: 5. The entire variable domain, with the rest obtained from reference TRBV7-2 and TRBJ1-1, is as follows: GAGVSQSPSNKVTEKGKDVELRCDPISGHTALYWYRQSLGQGLEFLIYFQGNSAPDKSGLPSDRFSAERTGGSVSTLTIQRTQQEDSAVYLCASSLTGGSMNTEAFFGQGTRLTVV.

The gene calls are TRBV5-4 and TRBJ2-1; possible D gene TRBD2, 6 bases. Germline CDR1 SGHNT, CDR2 YYREEE (reference sequence). This CDR3 is 14 amino acids long. Trimming removed 4 bases at V and 4 bases at J, with 12 bases between. CDR3 protein: CASSLPGDYNEQFF. As DNA, the CDR3 is TGTGCCAGCAGCCTCCCGGGGGATTACAATGAGCAGTTCTTC.

The V and J genes are TRBV29-1 and TRBJ1-3; TRBD1 aligns across 7 bases. This CDR3 region has 14 residues. Trimming removed 3 bases from V and 0 bases from J; junction bases left unmatched: 2. Germline assignment: CDR1 SQVTM and CDR2 ANQGSEA. As DNA, the CDR3 is TGCAGCGTTGAGGGGACAGTCTCTGGAAACACCATATATTTT. Translation: CSVEGTVSGNTIYF.

This clone occurred once. The chain combines TRBV18 with TRBJ1-1; D not certain. The CDR3 is 14 amino acids. CDR1 KGHSH and CDR2 LQKENI come from the germline V gene. The V and J ends lost 3 bases and 0 bases respectively, with 8 bases between them. This chain's CDR3 is CASSPSGMNTEAFF. The CDR3 bases are TGTGCCAGCTCACCGTCAGGAATGAACACTGAAGCTTTCTTT.

The chain joins TRBV7-8 to TRBJ1-1; 10 positions match TRBD1. This CDR3 spans 14 amino acids. Germline assignment: CDR1 SGHVS and CDR2 FQNEAQ. The ends lost 5 bases at V and 11 bases at J; junction bases unmatched: 11. The CDR3 reads CASSDRDRGGEAFF. The CDR3 nucleotides are TGTGCCAGCAGCGACCGGGACAGGGGCGGGGAGGCTTTCTTT.

This clone was recorded only once. This chain connects TRBV7-6 to TRBJ1-6; D ambiguous. Trimming stripped 4 bases from V and 0 bases from J, with 13 bases between. The CDR3 loop spans 17 amino acids. Per the germline V gene, CDR1 is SGHVS and CDR2 is FNYEAQ. In nucleotides, the CDR3 is TGTGCCAGCAGCTCCCTTCCCTTTAGCTCCTATAATTCACCCCTCCACTTT. It encodes CASSSLPFSSYNSPLHF.

This sequence joins TRBV5-1 and TRBJ1-6; TRBD1 matches at 9 bases. The CDR3 totals 15 residues. Unmatched junction bases numbered 3, after V lost 4 bases and J lost 4 bases. The germline gives CDR1 SGHRS, CDR2 YFSETQ. The CDR3 DNA follows: TGCGCCAGCAGCGACGGGACAGGGTATAATTCACCCCTCCACTTT. Translated, it gives CASSDGTGYNSPLHF.

The chain has TRBV4-2 and TRBJ1-1; weak D call: TRBD1 (5 bases). The germline V gene has CDR1 LGHNA and CDR2 YNFKEQ. This CDR3 contains 15 residues. V was clipped by 0 bases and J by 5 bases, with 13 bases between them. The CDR3 is CASSQDAGRGTEAFF. The CDR3 DNA is TGTGCCAGCAGCCAAGATGCGGGGAGGGGTACTGAAGCTTTCTTT.

The gene calls are TRBV4-1 and TRBJ2-1; a possible D gene is TRBD1 (6 bases). This CDR3 comprises 15 residues. CDR1 MGHRA and CDR2 YSYEKL come from the germline V gene. Trimming shortened V by 1 base and J by 0 bases, and 7 bases separated the two germline ends. CDR3 coding DNA: TGCGCCAGCAGCCAAGGACAGGACTCCTACAATGAGCAGTTCTTC. Its translation is CASSQGQDSYNEQFF.

This clone was seen more than once but under ten times. The chain employs TRBV4-1 and TRBJ1-2, with D unresolved. Germline CDR1 is MGHRA and CDR2 is YSYEKL. The CDR3 length is 15 residues. V was trimmed by 4 bases and J by 6 bases, leaving 18 bases between them. The CDR3: CASSLDSRTFNGYTF. The CDR3 DNA is TGCGCCAGCAGCCTAGACTCCAGGACTTTCAATGGCTACACCTTC.

V gene TRBV9 combines with J gene TRBJ2-5; a possible D gene is TRBD1 (5 bases). CDR1 and CDR2 (germline): SGDLS, YYNGEE. V was pared by 0 bases and J by 5 bases, with 5 bases between. The CDR3 extends over 12 amino acids. CDR3 DNA sequence: TGTGCCAGCAGCGTAGAGGGGGAGACCCAGTACTTC. This sequence encodes CASSVEGETQYF.